What follows are 15 T cell receptor beta chains derived from one specimen sequenced in a study of cytomegalovirus exposure and HLA in healthy donors. Amplification used 60 Vbeta primers and 13 Jbeta primers. Profiled with immunoSEQ multiplex PCR; TCRdb holds only in-frame clones, not every one. Of over 150,000 clones in the sample, roughly 75% are singletons; the top ten hold 1%. Sequencing input: PBMCs. The source of these receptors is a woman between 45 and 65 years old in good health and CMV-seropositive.

This clone was seen a few times. The genes are TRBV28 and TRBJ2-7; 7 nucleotides line up with TRBD1. In germline, CDR1 is MDHEN, CDR2 SYDVKM. The V gene end was trimmed by 7 bases and the J gene end by 0 bases; junction bases not matched to a gene: 6. This CDR3 has 14 amino acids. The chain's CDR3 is CASTAGGFSYEQYF. DNA for the CDR3: TGTGCCAGCACCGCAGGGGGTTTCTCCTACGAGCAGTACTTC.

The V gene is TRBV5-5, the J gene TRBJ2-1; TRBD2 matches 11 bases. This CDR3 spans 15 amino acids. In germline, CDR1 is SGHKS, CDR2 YYEKEE (reference sequence). V was pared by 3 bases and J by 2 bases, with 1 base of the junction left unmatched. CDR3 nucleotides: TGTGCCAGCAGCTCGACTAGCGGGGCCTACAATGAGCAGTTCTTC. This codes for CASSSTSGAYNEQFF.

The V gene is TRBV4-1, the J gene TRBJ2-7, with 7 bases identical to TRBD2. The CDR3 length is 16 residues. J gave up 5 bases and V 5 bases, and 15 bases lay outside the gene matches. Germline V lookup: CDR1 MGHRA, CDR2 YSYEKL. CDR3 coding DNA: TGCGCCAGCAGCACCGGGACTATACCCCCCTTGAACGAGCAGTACTTC. Translating gives CASSTGTIPPLNEQYF.

V is TRBV7-9 and J is TRBJ2-3; TRBD2 is a possible D gene (6 bases). The CDR3 extends over 15 amino acids. Trimming removed 4 bases at V and 2 bases at J, with 13 bases between. Germline CDR1 reads SEHNR; CDR2 reads FQNEAQ (reference sequence). The CDR3 DNA reads as TGTGCCAGCAGCTCAGGGACTTCTCTCACAGATACGCAGTATTTT. This sequence encodes CASSSGTSLTDTQYF.

V gene TRBV25-1 combines with J gene TRBJ1-5, with TRBD1 matching over 7 bases. The J segment lost 5 bases and the V segment lost 2 bases, leaving 3 bases of the junction unmatched. Looked up from germline, CDR1 is MGHDK and CDR2 is SYGVNS. This CDR3 has 14 residues. The CDR3 DNA sequence: TGTGCCAGCAGTGAAACAGGGGTTCATCAGCCCCAGCATTTT. Encoded protein: CASSETGVHQPQHF.

The rearrangement joins TRBV29-1 to TRBJ2-2, with D unclear. Germline CDR1 and CDR2: SQVTM and ANQGSEA. The CDR3 runs to 11 residues. V lost 6 bases, J lost 6 bases, and 8 bases lay in between. DNA for the CDR3: TGCAGCGTCTTGTTATCCGGGGAGCTGTTTTTT. It is translated as CSVLLSGELFF.

This rearrangement joins TRBV28 to TRBJ1-6; a possible D gene is TRBD1 (6 bases). Germline CDR1 reads MDHEN; CDR2 reads SYDVKM. The V gene lost 6 bases and the J gene lost 7 bases, with 13 bases spanning the gap. CDR3 length: 14 amino acids. The CDR3 DNA reads TGTGCCAGCAGGCTACAGGGCTCCAATTCACCCCTCCACTTT. Amino acids: CASRLQGSNSPLHF.

This chain uses TRBV19 with TRBJ1-1; 7 bases line up with TRBD1. Trimming cost V 5 bases and J 3 bases; bases outside gene matches: 6. Looked up from germline, CDR1 is LNHDA and CDR2 is SQIVND (reference sequence). The CDR3 contains 14 residues. The CDR3 region has the DNA TGTGCCAGTAGTCAAGGACAGGAGTACACTGAAGCTTTCTTT. It specifies CASSQGQEYTEAFF.

This sequence joins TRBV2 and TRBJ2-7; D ambiguous. The CDR3 spans 11 residues. Germline V gene sequence: CDR1 SNHLY, CDR2 FYNNEI. V dropped 4 bases and J dropped 6 bases, with 7 bases sitting between them. CDR3 loop: CASSATFEQYF. CDR3 in DNA: TGTGCCAGCAGTGCAACATTCGAGCAGTACTTC.

The CDR3 sequence is CASSKRTGYGNQPQHF. The DNA of the CDR3 is TGTGCCAGTAGCAAACGGACAGGGTACGGCAATCAGCCCCAGCATTTT. V and J are TRBV19 and TRBJ1-5; 8 bases map to TRBD1. The germline V gene encodes CDR1 LNHDA and CDR2 SQIVND (reference sequence). The CDR3 runs to 16 residues. V lost 6 bases and J lost 2; bases outside the gene matches: 9.

V is TRBV28 and J is TRBJ2-5; D remains ambiguous. Germline V CDR1 and CDR2: MDHEN, SYDVKM. V lost 6 bases and J 2 bases, leaving 4 bases between the germline ends. CDR3 size: 11 residues. In DNA, the CDR3 is TGTGCCAGCAGCCATCAAGAGACCCAGTACTTC. This codes for CASSHQETQYF.

The gene calls are TRBV29-1 and TRBJ1-4; D is unclear. V lost 4 bases to trimming and J lost 8 bases, with 11 bases between them. The CDR3 length is 12 residues. Germline lookup yields CDR1 SQVTM and CDR2 ANQGSEA. The CDR3 nucleotides read TGCAGCGTTGGGAGTCGGCGGGAAAAACTGTTTTTT. Amino acids: CSVGSRREKLFF.

The V call is TRBV10-3, the J call TRBJ2-1, with TRBD2 matching over 9 bases. Germline V gives CDR1 ENHRY, CDR2 SYGVKD. The J segment lost 2 bases and the V segment lost 4 bases, leaving 0 bases of the junction unmatched. This CDR3 is built from 14 residues. CDR3 sequence (DNA): TGTGCCATCAGTGTAGCGGGAGCCTACAATGAGCAGTTCTTC. Translated: CAISVAGAYNEQFF.

This chain connects TRBV5-1 to TRBJ2-5; a weak D match, TRBD1 (6 bases). The CDR3 loop spans 14 amino acids. CDR1 and CDR2 from the germline V gene are SGHRS and YFSETQ. V shed 4 bases and J shed 1 base, with 11 bases lying between them. The CDR3 coding sequence is TGCGCCAGCAGCGGGAGACAGGTCCAAGAGACCCAGTACTTC. Protein sequence: CASSGRQVQETQYF.

The rearrangement uses TRBV10-3 and TRBJ1-2, with a possible D match to TRBD1 (5 bases). CDR1 is ENHRY and CDR2 is SYGVKD in the germline V gene. This CDR3 comprises 13 residues. Trimming took off 3 bases at V and 3 bases at J, with 8 bases between the two ends. This chain's CDR3 is CAISDGGDYGYTF. CDR3 coding DNA: TGTGCCATCAGTGACGGGGGGGACTATGGCTACACCTTC.